Shown below are 16 T cell receptor beta chains from a single sample sequenced in a study of shared clonotypes between healthy human individuals. The table came from immunoSEQ multiplex PCR; TCRdb's copy has only in-frame clones and leaves some out. Of about 750,000 clones listed, 80% to 95% were seen once; the top ten hold about 24%. Positive CCR7 selection of CD45RO-negative cells yielded the naive CD8 cells, and terminally differentiated effector memory CD45RA+ cells were excluded. The sample was naive CD8+ T cells sorted from blood. The receptors come from a man aged 30-40 years in good health.

The rearrangement uses TRBV28 and TRBJ2-7; TRBD1 matches at 8 bases. With 0 bases clipped from V and 4 bases from J, the junction kept 5 bases outside the gene matches. The CDR3 has 15 amino acids. In germline, CDR1 is MDHEN, CDR2 SYDVKM. The CDR3 loop reads CASSLWQGAVYEQYF. CDR3 nucleotide sequence: TGTGCCAGCAGTTTATGGCAGGGGGCGGTTTACGAGCAGTACTTC.

This sequence joins TRBV2 and TRBJ2-3, with 8 bases matching TRBD1. V shed 7 bases, J shed 8 bases, and the junction held 17 bases outside the gene matches. The CDR3 has 16 amino acids. From germline, CDR1 is SNHLY and CDR2 FYNNEI. DNA of the CDR3: TGTGCCAGCATCGACCAGGGGGCTGGTACTAGTTTTACGCAGTATTTT. Its protein product is CASIDQGAGTSFTQYF.

J is TRBJ2-7 and V is TRBV27; D may be TRBD1 (6 bases). The CDR3 length is 17 residues. Between the trimmed V and J ends, which lost 1 base and 1 base, there was a span of 17 bases. Germline lookup yields CDR1 MNHEY and CDR2 SMNVEV (reference sequence). CDR3 in amino acids: CASSLYSETGISYEQYF. Here the CDR3 DNA reads TGTGCCAGCAGTTTATATTCCGAGACAGGAATTTCCTACGAGCAGTACTTC.

This clone was detected many times. V and J are TRBV5-1 and TRBJ2-1; TRBD1 matches 7 bases. The CDR3 loop spans 13 amino acids. V trimming: 4 bases; J trimming: 6 bases; junction bases outside the gene matches: 4. From germline, CDR1 is SGHRS and CDR2 YFSETQ. CDR3 DNA sequence: TGCGCCAGCAGCCAGACAGGGCGCAATGAGCAGTTCTTC. Protein sequence: CASSQTGRNEQFF.

This rearrangement joins TRBV11-2 to TRBJ2-3, with unresolved D. Germline V CDR1 and CDR2: SGHAT, FQNNGV. Trimming pared 1 base from V and 8 bases from J, leaving 16 bases between. The CDR3 runs 15 residues. This chain's CDR3 is CASSLGPPVVSTQYF. The CDR3 nucleotides read TGTGCCAGCAGCTTAGGTCCCCCGGTAGTCTCTACGCAGTATTTT.

The genes are TRBV28 and TRBJ2-5; D unresolved. This CDR3 has 13 residues. V shed 6 bases and J shed 0 bases, with 8 bases lying between them. The germline gives CDR1 MDHEN, CDR2 SYDVKM. The CDR3 loop is CASRQRYQETQYF. Here the CDR3 DNA reads TGTGCCAGCAGACAGAGGTACCAAGAGACCCAGTACTTC.

The J gene is TRBJ2-2, the V gene TRBV6-5, with D maybe TRBD1 (5 bases). V was shortened by 0 bases and J by 7 bases, with 12 bases between the two germline ends. The CDR3 extends over 15 amino acids. Germline V gene sequence: CDR1 MNHEY, CDR2 SVGAGI. The CDR3 nucleotides read TGTGCCAGCAGTTACTCGACAGTCGCGAGCGGGGAGCTGTTTTTT. It translates to CASSYSTVASGELFF.

The chain joins TRBV7-9 to TRBJ2-1, with unresolved D. Germline V gives CDR1 SEHNR, CDR2 FQNEAQ (reference sequence). The ends were cut back, 4 bases at V and 6 bases at J, with 10 bases in the middle. The CDR3 runs 13 residues. CDR3 protein: CASSSPYINEQFF. In DNA form, the CDR3 reads TGTGCCAGCAGCTCCCCTTACATCAATGAGCAGTTCTTC.

The rearrangement joins TRBV9 to TRBJ2-6, with 9 bases matching TRBD1. The J segment lost 1 base and the V segment lost 7 bases, leaving 6 bases of the junction unmatched. Germline-derived CDR1 and CDR2 are SGDLS and YYNGEE. The CDR3 is 16 amino acids. The CDR3 DNA is TGTGCCAGCTCCCGGGACAGGGTATCTGGGGCCAACGTCCTGACTTTC. Translated, it gives CASSRDRVSGANVLTF.

The chain combines TRBV5-5 with TRBJ2-5; D remains unclear. CDR3 length: 11 residues. Germline assignment: CDR1 SGHKS and CDR2 YYEKEE (reference sequence). V was pared by 7 bases and J by 7 bases, with 11 bases between. For the CDR3, the DNA is TGTGCCAGCGGACCTCCGGTGACCCAGTACTTC. This encodes CASGPPVTQYF.

This clone was recorded only once. The chain has TRBV6-1 and TRBJ1-2; the match to TRBD1 covers 7 bases. Germline V CDR1 and CDR2: MNHNS, SASEGT. This CDR3 has 15 amino acids. V shed 5 bases and J 0 bases; nucleotides not matched to a gene: 6. The CDR3 bases are TGTGCCAGCAGTCAGACAGGGCCAGCTAACTATGGCTACACCTTC. As protein: CASSQTGPANYGYTF.

The CDR3 coding sequence is TGTGCCAGCAGCGTGCTCCGGGATTTTAGGGGAGATGAGCAGTTCTTC. Translating gives CASSVLRDFRGDEQFF. The gene calls are TRBV9 and TRBJ2-1; D may correspond to TRBD1 or TRBD2 (5 bases each). Germline CDR1 is SGDLS and CDR2 is YYNGEE. CDR3 length: 16 residues. Trimming cost V 2 bases and J 8 bases, with 20 bases left between them.

The CDR3 bases are TGTGCCAGCAGTCCGGGACCGATTTCCTACGAGCAGTACTTC. Amino acids: CASSPGPISYEQYF. The chain has TRBV27 and TRBJ2-7; D is perhaps TRBD1 or TRBD2 (5 bases each). There are 14 residues in the CDR3. V dropped 5 bases and J dropped 1 base, with 12 bases sitting between them. Per the germline V gene, CDR1 is MNHEY and CDR2 is SMNVEV (reference sequence).

This clone appeared a few times. The chain carries TRBV10-2 and TRBJ1-1; D is unclear. Germline V gene sequence: CDR1 WSHSY, CDR2 SAAADI. V lost 11 bases and J lost 4, with 20 bases in between. The CDR3 is made up of 14 amino acids. The CDR3 nucleotides read TGCGCCGTCGTCGAGCGAGCGTTGCGCACTGAAGCTTTCTTT. Translated: CAVVERALRTEAFF.

The chain links TRBV15 to TRBJ2-1; no firm D call. The V and J ends lost 1 base and 0 bases respectively, with 10 bases between them. Germline V CDR1 and CDR2: LNHNV, YYDKDF (reference sequence). The CDR3 consists of 16 residues. The CDR3 nucleotides read TGTGCCACCAGCAGAGGTTTCGCAAGCTCCTACAATGAGCAGTTCTTC. Its protein is CATSRGFASSYNEQFF.

The CDR3 reads CASSPPSGQRIHEQYF. Written as DNA, the CDR3 is TGTGCCAGCAGCCCCCCCTCCGGACAGAGAATCCACGAGCAGTACTTC. The chain is built from TRBV7-9 and TRBJ2-7; D is possibly TRBD1 (6 bases). The length of the CDR3 is 16 residues. V lost 5 bases and J 5 bases, leaving 22 bases between the germline ends. In germline, CDR1 is SEHNR, CDR2 FQNEAQ (reference sequence).